This T cell receptor (beta chain) was observed in a study of blood T cells in healthy people across ages. The V gene's germline CDR1 is LGHDT and CDR2 YNNKEL (reference sequence). Trimming removed 6 bases from V and 4 bases from J, with 12 bases in between. The CDR3 length is 14 residues. Study observations and caveats: Long-lived donors exceeded aged donors in naive CD4+ cells and diversity. Estimated diversity, derived from one million T cells, was regarded as an underestimate.

The authors isolated at least 6.5 million PBMCs per sample. This clonotype came up a few times. Its antigen is unidentified. A second PCR, run for roughly 7 to 12 cycles, used a sample-barcoded 5' primer plus a J-beta primer mix. Through a template-switch adaptor with 12 random nucleotides, each cDNA molecule received a tag. TCRdb passed the 5' RACE reads through MiXCR, listing each CDR3 protein once. The repertoire holds about 780,000 distinct CDR3 sequences, with more than 35% as singletons. The sequenced material came from blood. This sequence was found in a man older than 75 in good health. The chain recombines TRBV3-1 with TRBJ1-4; possibly TRBD1 for D (5 bases). The CDR3 nucleotides read TGTGCCAGCAGTGCGGGGACCCTTAATGAAAAACTGTTTTTT. The encoded protein is CASSAGTLNEKLFF. Variable domain in full (rest from reference TRBV3-1 and TRBJ1-4): DTAVSQTPKYLVTQMGNDKSIKCEQNLGHDTMYWYKQDSKKFLKIMFSYNNKELIINETVPNRFSPKSPDKAHLNLHINSLELGDSAVYFCASSAGTLNEKLFFGSGTQLSVL.